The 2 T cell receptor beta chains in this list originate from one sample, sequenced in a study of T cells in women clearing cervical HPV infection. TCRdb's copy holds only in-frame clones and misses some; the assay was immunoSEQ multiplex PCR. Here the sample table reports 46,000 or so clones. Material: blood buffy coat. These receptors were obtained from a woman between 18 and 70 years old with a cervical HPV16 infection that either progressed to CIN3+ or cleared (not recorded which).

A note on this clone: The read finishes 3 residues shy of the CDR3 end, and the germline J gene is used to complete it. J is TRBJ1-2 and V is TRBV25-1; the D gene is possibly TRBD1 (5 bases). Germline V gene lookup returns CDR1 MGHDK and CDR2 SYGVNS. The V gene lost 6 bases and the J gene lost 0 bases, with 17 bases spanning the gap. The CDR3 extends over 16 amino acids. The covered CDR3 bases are TGTGCCAGCAGCGATATTACGACAGAAGCTAACTATGGC. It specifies CASSDITTEANYG. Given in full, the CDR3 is CASSDITTEANYGYTF.

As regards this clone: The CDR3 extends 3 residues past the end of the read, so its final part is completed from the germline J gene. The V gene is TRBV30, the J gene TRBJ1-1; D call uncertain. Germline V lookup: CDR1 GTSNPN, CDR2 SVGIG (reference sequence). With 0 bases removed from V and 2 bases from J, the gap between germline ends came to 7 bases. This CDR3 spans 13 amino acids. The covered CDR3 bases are TGTGCCTGGAGTGTACGGGGAAACACTGAA. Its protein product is CAWSVRGNTE. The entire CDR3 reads CAWSVRGNTEAFF.